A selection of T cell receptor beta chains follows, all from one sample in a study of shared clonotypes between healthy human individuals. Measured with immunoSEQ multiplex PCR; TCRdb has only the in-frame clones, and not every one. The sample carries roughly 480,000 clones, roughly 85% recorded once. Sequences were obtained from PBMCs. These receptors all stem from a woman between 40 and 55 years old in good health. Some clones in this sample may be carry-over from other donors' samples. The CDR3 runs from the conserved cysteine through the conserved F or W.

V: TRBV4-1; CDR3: CASSQVGTTSGRSDTQYF
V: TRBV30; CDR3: CAWSIPGPSTDTQYF
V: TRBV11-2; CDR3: CASSSDRGNNEQFF
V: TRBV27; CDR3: CASSRSPGTGDSPLHF
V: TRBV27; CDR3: CASSFGNQETQYF
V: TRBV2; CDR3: CASRGTGREKLFF
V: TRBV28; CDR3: CASTSGQLYGYTF
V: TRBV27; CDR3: CASRLAGENEQFF
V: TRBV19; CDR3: CASSNLGGDYGYTF
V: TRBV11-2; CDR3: CASSLDGRSGANVLTF
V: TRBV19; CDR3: CASSMGSTDTQYF
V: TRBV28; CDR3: CASSLGGRAKNIQYF
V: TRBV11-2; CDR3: CASSLVPSGASYTGELFF
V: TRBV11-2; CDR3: CASSSTGGRNQPQHF
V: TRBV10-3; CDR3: CAIRSMTGGRGGDTQYF
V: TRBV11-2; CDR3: CASSLAPSSYEQYF
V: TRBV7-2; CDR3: CASSFWGDAYEQYF
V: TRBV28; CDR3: CASTHRIGMNTEAFF
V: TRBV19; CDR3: CASSIKAGVETQYF
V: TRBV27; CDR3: CASSLNPGSNTEAFF
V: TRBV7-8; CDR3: CASSLVRTPSSYNEQFF
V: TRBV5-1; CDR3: CASSPRSDRVYEQYF
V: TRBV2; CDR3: CASSEIVGSVYGYTF
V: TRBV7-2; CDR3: CASSPPGGLAGYTGELFF
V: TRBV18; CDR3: CASSPLLAGGETQYF
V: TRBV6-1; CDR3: CATEGQSTYEQYF